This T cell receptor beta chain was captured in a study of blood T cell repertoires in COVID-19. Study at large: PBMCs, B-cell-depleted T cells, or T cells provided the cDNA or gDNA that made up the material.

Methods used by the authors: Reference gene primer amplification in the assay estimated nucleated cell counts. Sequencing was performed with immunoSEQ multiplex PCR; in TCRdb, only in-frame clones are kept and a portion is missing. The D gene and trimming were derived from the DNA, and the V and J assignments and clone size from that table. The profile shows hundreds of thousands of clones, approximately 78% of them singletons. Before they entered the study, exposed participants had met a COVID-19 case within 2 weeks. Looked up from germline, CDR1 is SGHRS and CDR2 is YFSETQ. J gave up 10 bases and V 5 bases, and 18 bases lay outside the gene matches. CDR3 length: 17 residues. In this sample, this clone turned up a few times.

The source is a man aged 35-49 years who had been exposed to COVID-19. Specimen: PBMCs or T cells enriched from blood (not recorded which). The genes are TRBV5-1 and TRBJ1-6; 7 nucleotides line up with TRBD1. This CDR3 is CASRQNHDRELFSPLHF. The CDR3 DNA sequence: TGCGCCAGCAGGCAAAACCATGACAGGGAACTATTCTCACCCCTCCACTTT.